This T cell receptor (delta chain) is from a study of γδ T cells in repeated Plasmodium falciparum infection. On the study more broadly: Age- and gender-matched Australian children served as comparison for malaria-exposed Malian children.

This CDR3 comprises 19 residues. The V end was cut by 1 base, the J end by 8 bases, with 29 bases between. Germline assignment: CDR1 TSWWSYY and CDR2 QGS. Bulk repertoires came from Vgamma9/Vdelta2+ or Vdelta2-negative gammadelta T cells flow-sorted from PBMC. TCRdb repeated clone calling on the multiplex PCR reads with CATT. The sample lists about 89,000 delta-chain clones, about 1.5% occurring once. This clone has a count of ten or more. Other DNA sequences in this specimen translate into the identical CDR3. This receptor was identified in a pool of human donors (malaria-infected and uninfected, not separated). V usage is TRDV1 and J usage is TRDJ1; perhaps TRDD3 as D (8 bases). Material: gamma-delta T cells from blood. CDR3 protein: CALGEPLPLNDWGARKLIF. CDR3 DNA: TGTGCTCTTGGGGAACCCCTTCCTCTTAACGACTGGGGGGCAAGAAAACTCATCTTT.